Below are 8 T cell receptor beta chains sequenced from a single sample in a study of shared clonotypes between healthy human individuals. Here immunoSEQ multiplex PCR was the method, and the copy in TCRdb shows in-frame clones only, minus some. The sample carries under 2,000,000 clones, roughly 94% recorded once. Naive CD8 populations comprised CD45RO-negative cells positively selected for CCR7, excluding terminally differentiated effector memory CD45RA+ cells. Material: naive CD8+ T cells sorted from blood. Receptors were obtained from a young man in good health.

V gene TRBV29-1 combines with J gene TRBJ2-5; the match to TRBD1 covers 10 bases. CDR1 SQVTM and CDR2 ANQGSEA come from the germline V gene. Trimming at V came to 2 bases and at J to 5 bases, leaving 14 bases not matched to a gene. This CDR3 comprises 17 residues. CDR3 sequence: CSVESIGTGALLETQYF. CDR3 bases: TGCAGCGTTGAATCCATAGGGACAGGGGCCCTCCTGGAGACCCAGTACTTC.

The J gene is TRBJ2-3, the V gene TRBV4-3, with D perhaps given as TRBD1 or TRBD2 (5 bases each). Germline-derived CDR1 and CDR2 are LGHNA and YSLEER. The length of the CDR3 is 16 residues. Trimming took off 0 bases at V and 8 bases at J, with 18 bases between the two ends. CDR3: CASSQDRIRSGGTQYF. In DNA, the CDR3 is TGCGCCAGCAGCCAAGATAGGATACGGTCTGGGGGTACGCAGTATTTT.

The rearrangement joins TRBV7-9 to TRBJ1-4; 7 nucleotides align to TRBD1. Trimming at V came to 0 bases and at J to 7 bases, leaving 5 bases not matched to a gene. The CDR3 covers 15 residues. Germline-derived CDR1 and CDR2 are SEHNR and FQNEAQ (reference sequence). The CDR3 here is CASSLATGPGEKLFF. The DNA of the CDR3 is TGTGCCAGCAGCTTAGCGACAGGGCCCGGTGAAAAACTGTTTTTT.

The chain combines TRBV29-1 with TRBJ2-3; D is unresolved. The V gene's germline CDR1 is SQVTM and CDR2 ANQGSEA. This CDR3 is 13 amino acids long. Trimming removed 4 bases from V and 0 bases from J, with 8 bases in between. The CDR3: CSVVLRSTDTQYF. The CDR3 DNA reads as TGCAGCGTTGTTCTAAGAAGCACAGATACGCAGTATTTT.

The rearrangement links TRBV6-5 to TRBJ2-5, with 7 bases matching TRBD2. This CDR3 is built from 13 residues. The germline gives CDR1 MNHEY, CDR2 SVGAGI. The ends lost 6 bases at V and 6 bases at J; junction bases unmatched: 7. CDR3 coding DNA: TGTGCCAGCAGGCTAGGGGAGGGGAAGACCCAGTACTTC. Protein product: CASRLGEGKTQYF.

The V and J genes are TRBV5-1 and TRBJ2-5; D ambiguous. Per germline, CDR1 SGHRS and CDR2 YFSETQ. The CDR3 contains 16 residues. The germline V and J ends were trimmed by 0 bases and 5 bases, with 17 bases remaining between them. The DNA for the CDR3 is TGCGCCAGCAGCTTGGGTCTGAGAGTCGATTACGAGACCCAGTACTTC. As protein: CASSLGLRVDYETQYF.

This sequence joins TRBV7-2 and TRBJ1-1, with TRBD1 matching over 8 bases. Looked up from germline, CDR1 is SGHTA and CDR2 is FQGNSA. Trimming removed 11 bases from V and 6 bases from J; junction bases left unmatched: 11. The CDR3 contains 13 residues. CDR3 region: CASRGPLSSEAFF. In DNA, the CDR3 is TGTGCCTCCAGGGGGCCCCTTTCTTCTGAAGCTTTCTTT.

With respect to this clone: The identical CDR3 is also encoded by other nucleotide sequences in the sample. The chain couples TRBV6-6 to TRBJ2-7, with D hard to call. Per the germline V gene, CDR1 is MNHNY and CDR2 is SVGAGI (reference sequence). The CDR3 covers 14 residues. Trimming took 0 bases from V and 3 from J, leaving 9 bases between them. The CDR3 region has the DNA TGTGCCAGCAGTTACTCGGATCCCGGCTACGAGCAGTACTTC. This gives the protein CASSYSDPGYEQYF.